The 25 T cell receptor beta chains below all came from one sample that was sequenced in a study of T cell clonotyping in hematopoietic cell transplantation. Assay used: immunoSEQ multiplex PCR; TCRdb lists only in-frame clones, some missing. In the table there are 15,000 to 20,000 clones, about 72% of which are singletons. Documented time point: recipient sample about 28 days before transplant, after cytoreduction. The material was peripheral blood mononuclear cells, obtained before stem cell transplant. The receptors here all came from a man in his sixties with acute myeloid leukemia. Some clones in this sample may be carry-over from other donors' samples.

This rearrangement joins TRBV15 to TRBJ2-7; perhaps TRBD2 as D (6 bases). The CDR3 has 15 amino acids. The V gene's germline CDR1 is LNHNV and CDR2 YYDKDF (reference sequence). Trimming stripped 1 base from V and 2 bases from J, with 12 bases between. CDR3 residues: CATSRGLGGTYEQYF. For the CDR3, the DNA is TGTGCCACCAGCAGAGGATTGGGGGGAACCTACGAGCAGTACTTC. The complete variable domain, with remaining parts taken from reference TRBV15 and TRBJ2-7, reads DAMVIQNPRYQVTQFGKPVTLSCSQTLNHNVMYWYQQKSSQAPKLLFHYYDKDFNNEADTPDNFQSRRPNTSFCFLDIRSPGLGDTAMYLCATSRGLGGTYEQYFGPGTRLTVT.

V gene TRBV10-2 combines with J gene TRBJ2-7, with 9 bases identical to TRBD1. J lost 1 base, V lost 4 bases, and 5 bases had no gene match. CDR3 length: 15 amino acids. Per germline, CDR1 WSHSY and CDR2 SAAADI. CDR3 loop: CASSGFDRGSYEQYF. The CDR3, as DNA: TGCGCCAGCAGTGGATTTGACAGGGGGTCCTACGAGCAGTACTTC.

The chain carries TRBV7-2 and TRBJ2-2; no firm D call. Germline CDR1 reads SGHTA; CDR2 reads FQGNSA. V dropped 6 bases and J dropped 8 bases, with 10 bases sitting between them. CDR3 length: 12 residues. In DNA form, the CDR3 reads TGTGCCAGCAGACCCACGACAGGGGAGCTGTTTTTT. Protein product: CASRPTTGELFF. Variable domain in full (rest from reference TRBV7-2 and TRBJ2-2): GAGVSQSPSNKVTEKGKDVELRCDPISGHTALYWYRQSLGQGLEFLIYFQGNSAPDKSGLPSDRFSAERTGGSVSTLTIQRTQQEDSAVYLCASRPTTGELFFGEGSRLTVL.

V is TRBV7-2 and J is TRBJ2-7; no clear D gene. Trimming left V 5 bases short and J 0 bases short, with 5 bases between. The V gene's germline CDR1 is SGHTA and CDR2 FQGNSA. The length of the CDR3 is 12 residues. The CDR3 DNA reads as TGTGCCAGCAGCCTAAACTCCTACGAGCAGTACTTC. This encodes CASSLNSYEQYF.

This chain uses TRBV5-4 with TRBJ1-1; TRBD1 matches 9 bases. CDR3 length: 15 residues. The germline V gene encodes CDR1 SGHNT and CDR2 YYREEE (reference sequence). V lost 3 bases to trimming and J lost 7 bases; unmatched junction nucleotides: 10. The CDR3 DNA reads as TGTGCCAGCAGCTACTGGACAGGGGCGAGGGGTGAAGCTTTCTTT. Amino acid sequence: CASSYWTGARGEAFF.

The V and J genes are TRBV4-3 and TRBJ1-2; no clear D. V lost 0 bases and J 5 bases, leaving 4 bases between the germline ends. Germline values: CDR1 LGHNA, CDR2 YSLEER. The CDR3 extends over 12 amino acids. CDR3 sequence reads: CASSQDGYGYTF. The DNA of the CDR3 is TGCGCCAGCAGCCAAGACGGTTATGGCTACACCTTC.

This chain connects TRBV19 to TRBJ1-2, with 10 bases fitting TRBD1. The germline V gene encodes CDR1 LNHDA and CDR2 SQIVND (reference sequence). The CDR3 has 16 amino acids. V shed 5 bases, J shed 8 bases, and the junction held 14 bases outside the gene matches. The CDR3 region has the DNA TGTGCCAGTAGTCTCTCCCCCAGACAGGGGGCAGGAGGCTACACCTTC. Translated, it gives CASSLSPRQGAGGYTF.

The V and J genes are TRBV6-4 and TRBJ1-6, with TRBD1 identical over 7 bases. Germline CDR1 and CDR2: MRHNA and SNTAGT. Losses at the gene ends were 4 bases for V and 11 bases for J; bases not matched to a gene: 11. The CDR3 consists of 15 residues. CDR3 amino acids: CASSASTTGSTPLHF. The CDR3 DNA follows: TGTGCCAGCAGTGCATCGACGACAGGGTCGACACCCCTCCACTTT.

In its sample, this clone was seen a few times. This CDR3 reads CASSESPGGYGYTF. CDR3 in DNA: TGTGCCAGCAGTGAATCCCCAGGGGGCTATGGCTACACCTTC. J is TRBJ1-2 and V is TRBV6-1; 7 bases align to TRBD1. V dropped 2 bases and J dropped 4; count of bases not matched to a gene: 4. CDR3 length equals 14 residues. CDR1 is MNHNS, CDR2 SASEGT, per germline.

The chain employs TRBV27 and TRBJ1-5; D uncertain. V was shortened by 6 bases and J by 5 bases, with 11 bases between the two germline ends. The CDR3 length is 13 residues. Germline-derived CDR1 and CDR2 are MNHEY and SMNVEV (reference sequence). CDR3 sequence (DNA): TGTGCCAGCAGCAAGGGTGTGGATCAGCCCCAGCATTTT. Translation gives CASSKGVDQPQHF.

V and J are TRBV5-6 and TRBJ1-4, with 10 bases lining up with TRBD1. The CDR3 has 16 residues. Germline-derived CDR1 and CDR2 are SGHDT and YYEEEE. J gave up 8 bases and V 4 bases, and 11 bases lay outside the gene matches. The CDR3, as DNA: TGTGCCAGCAGCGATTTCCGGGACAGGGGACGGGAAAAACTGTTTTTT. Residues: CASSDFRDRGREKLFF.

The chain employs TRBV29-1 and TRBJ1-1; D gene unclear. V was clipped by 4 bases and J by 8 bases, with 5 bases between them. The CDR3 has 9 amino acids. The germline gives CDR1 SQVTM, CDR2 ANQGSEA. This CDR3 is CSVGKEAFF. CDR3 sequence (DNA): TGCAGCGTTGGGAAAGAAGCTTTCTTT.

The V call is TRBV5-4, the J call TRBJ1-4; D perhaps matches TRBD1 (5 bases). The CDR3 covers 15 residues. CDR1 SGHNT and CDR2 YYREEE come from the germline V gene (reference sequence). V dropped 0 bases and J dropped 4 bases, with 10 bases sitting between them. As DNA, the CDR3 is TGTGCCAGCAGCTTGGATCCAGGGCATAATGAAAAACTGTTTTTT. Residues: CASSLDPGHNEKLFF.

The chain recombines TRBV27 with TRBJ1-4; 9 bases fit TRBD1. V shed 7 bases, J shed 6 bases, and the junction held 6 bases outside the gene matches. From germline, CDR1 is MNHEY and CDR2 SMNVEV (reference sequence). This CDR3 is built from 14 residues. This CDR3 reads CASKMTGGYEKLFF. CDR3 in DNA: TGTGCCAGCAAAATGACAGGGGGTTATGAAAAACTGTTTTTT. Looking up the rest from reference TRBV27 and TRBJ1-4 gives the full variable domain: EAQVTQNPRYLITVTGKKLTVTCSQNMNHEYMSWYRQDPGLGLRQIYYSMNVEVTDKGDVPEGYKVSRKEKRNFPLILESPSPNQTSLYFCASKMTGGYEKLFFGSGTQLSVL.

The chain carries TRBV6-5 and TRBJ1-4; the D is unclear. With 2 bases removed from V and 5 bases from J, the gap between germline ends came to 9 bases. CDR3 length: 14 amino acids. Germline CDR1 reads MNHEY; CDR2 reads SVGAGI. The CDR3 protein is CASSYDGRNEKLFF. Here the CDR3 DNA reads TGTGCCAGCAGTTACGATGGCAGGAATGAAAAACTGTTTTTT.

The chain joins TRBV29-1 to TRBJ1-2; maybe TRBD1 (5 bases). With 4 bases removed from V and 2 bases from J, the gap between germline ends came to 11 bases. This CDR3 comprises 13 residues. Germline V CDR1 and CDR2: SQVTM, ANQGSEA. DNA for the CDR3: TGCAGCGTTGCGGAACGGACAAACTATGGCTACACCTTC. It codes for CSVAERTNYGYTF.

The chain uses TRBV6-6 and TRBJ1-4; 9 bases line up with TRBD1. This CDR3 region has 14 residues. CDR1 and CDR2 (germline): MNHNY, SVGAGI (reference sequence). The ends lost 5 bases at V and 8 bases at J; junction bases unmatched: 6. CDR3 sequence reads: CASSRQGGEEKLFF. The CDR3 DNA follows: TGTGCCAGCAGTCGACAGGGGGGGGAGGAAAAACTGTTTTTT.

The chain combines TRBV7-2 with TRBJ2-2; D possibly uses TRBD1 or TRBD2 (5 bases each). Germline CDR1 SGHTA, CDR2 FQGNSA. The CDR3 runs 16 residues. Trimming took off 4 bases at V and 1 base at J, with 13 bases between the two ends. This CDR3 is CASSSPTRGNTGELFF. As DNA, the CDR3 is TGTGCCAGCAGCTCCCCCACGAGGGGGAACACCGGGGAGCTGTTTTTT.

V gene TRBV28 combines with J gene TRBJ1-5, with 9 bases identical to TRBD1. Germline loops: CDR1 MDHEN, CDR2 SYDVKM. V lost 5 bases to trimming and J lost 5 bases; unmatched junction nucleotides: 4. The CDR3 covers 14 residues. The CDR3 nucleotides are TGTGCCAGCAGTCCCCGGGACAGGGATCAGCCCCAGCATTTT. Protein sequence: CASSPRDRDQPQHF.

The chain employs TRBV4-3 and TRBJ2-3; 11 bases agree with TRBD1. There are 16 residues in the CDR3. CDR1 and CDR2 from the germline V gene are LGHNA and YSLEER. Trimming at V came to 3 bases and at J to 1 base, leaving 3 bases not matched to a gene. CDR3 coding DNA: TGCGCCAGCAGCCAGGGGGGACAGGGGGGCACAGATACGCAGTATTTT. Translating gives CASSQGGQGGTDTQYF.

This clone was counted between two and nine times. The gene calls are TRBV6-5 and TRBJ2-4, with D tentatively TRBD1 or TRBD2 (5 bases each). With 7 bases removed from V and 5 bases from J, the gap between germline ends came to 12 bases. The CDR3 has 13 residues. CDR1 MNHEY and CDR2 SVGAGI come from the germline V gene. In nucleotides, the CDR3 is TGTGCCAGCACTACGCGAGGGGAAAACATTCAGTACTTC. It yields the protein CASTTRGENIQYF.

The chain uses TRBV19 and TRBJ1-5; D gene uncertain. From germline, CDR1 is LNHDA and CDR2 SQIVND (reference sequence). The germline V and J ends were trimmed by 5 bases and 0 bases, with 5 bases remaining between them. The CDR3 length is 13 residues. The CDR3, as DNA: TGTGCCAGTAGTCATCTTAGCAATCAGCCCCAGCATTTT. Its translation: CASSHLSNQPQHF.

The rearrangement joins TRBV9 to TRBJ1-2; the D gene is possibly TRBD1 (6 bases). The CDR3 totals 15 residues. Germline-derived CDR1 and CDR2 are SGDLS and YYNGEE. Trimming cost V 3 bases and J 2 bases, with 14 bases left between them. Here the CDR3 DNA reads TGTGCCAGCAGCGCCGTCTTACAGGGCAACTATGGCTACACCTTC. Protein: CASSAVLQGNYGYTF.

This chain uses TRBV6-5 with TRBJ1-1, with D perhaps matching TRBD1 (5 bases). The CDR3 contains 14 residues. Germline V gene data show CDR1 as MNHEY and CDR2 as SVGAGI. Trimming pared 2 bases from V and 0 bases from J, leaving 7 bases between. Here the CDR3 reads CASSYGGMNTEAFF. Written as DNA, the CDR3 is TGTGCCAGCAGTTACGGGGGGATGAACACTGAAGCTTTCTTT.

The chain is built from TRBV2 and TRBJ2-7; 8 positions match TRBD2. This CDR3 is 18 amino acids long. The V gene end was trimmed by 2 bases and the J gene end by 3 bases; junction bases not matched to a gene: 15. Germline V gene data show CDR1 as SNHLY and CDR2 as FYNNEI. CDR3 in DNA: TGTGCCAGCAGTGAATTTGCGGGCCAGCGGGGGACCTACTACGAGCAGTACTTC. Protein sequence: CASSEFAGQRGTYYEQYF.